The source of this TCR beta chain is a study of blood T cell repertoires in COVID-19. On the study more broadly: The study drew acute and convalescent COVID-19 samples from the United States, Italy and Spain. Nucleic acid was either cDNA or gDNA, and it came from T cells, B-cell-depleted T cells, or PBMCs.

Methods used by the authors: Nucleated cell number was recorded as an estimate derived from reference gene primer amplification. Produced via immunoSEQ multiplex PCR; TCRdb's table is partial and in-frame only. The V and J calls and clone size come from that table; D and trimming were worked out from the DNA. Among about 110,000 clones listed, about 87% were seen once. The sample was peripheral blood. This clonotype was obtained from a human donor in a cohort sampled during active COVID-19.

In DNA form, the CDR3 reads TGTGCCAGCAGCTTTCCCGGACAGGTTTCGGGCTACACCTTC. Amino acid sequence: CASSFPGQVSGYTF. The V and J genes are TRBV7-6 and TRBJ1-2; 7 nucleotides agree with TRBD1. Per germline, CDR1 SGHVS and CDR2 FNYEAQ. This CDR3 is built from 14 residues. The V gene end was trimmed by 3 bases and the J gene end by 8 bases; junction bases not matched to a gene: 9.